The following is a T cell receptor beta chain sequence with its context. What it recognizes is unknown. The CDR3 length is 17 residues. Germline CDR1 is MDHEN and CDR2 is SYDVKM. V dropped 3 bases and J dropped 8; count of bases not matched to a gene: 13. Repertoires were generated with immunoSEQ multiplex PCR, while TCRdb's copy carries only in-frame clones and drops some. The sample holds approximately 94,000 clones, roughly 80% seen once. This sample is drawn from a study of radiotherapy plus CTLA-4 blockade in lung cancer. The wider study: Objective responses occurred in 18% of patients; roughly 30% had disease control. Notes on the study in general: Radiotherapy with ipilimumab was followed by blood expansion of tumor-derived clones. The best predictor of response was reported to be early blood T cell clone dynamics, with interferon-beta.

CTLA-4 blockade using ipilimumab, together with focal radiation, was received by patients with chemo-refractory metastatic non-small-cell lung cancer. The source of this sequence is a human donor with non-small cell lung cancer that progressed on radiotherapy plus ipilimumab. Sequencing was performed on peripheral blood, taken from a patient treated with radiotherapy plus ipilimumab. The chain is built from TRBV28 and TRBJ2-2; 9 nucleotides align to TRBD2. CDR3 amino acids: CASSLISGRRIAGELFF. In nucleotides, the CDR3 is TGTGCCAGCAGTTTGATAAGCGGGAGGCGTATTGCTGGGGAGCTGTTTTTT.